This T cell receptor (beta chain) was sequenced for a study of blood T cell repertoires in COVID-19. As for the study in general: Donors in the United States, Italy and Spain gave samples during acute or convalescent COVID-19. Sources were T cells, B-cell-depleted T cells, or PBMCs; the material itself was cDNA or gDNA.

Germline CDR1 reads ENHRY; CDR2 reads SYGVKD. The CDR3 has 12 amino acids. Trimming cost V 3 bases and J 10 bases, with 12 bases left between them. The Seattle patients joined while their infection was active and were tracked longitudinally afterward. In the study's own analysis: For nucleated cells, counts were estimated from reference gene primer amplification. Profiled with immunoSEQ multiplex PCR; TCRdb holds only in-frame clones, not every one. From that table come the V and J calls and clone size; the DNA was used to work out D and trimming. The sample consists of 310,000 or so clones, roughly 92% of them appearing once.

The receptor was isolated from a woman aged 25-40 years with COVID-19, enrolled during active disease. This chain links TRBV10-3 with TRBJ1-2; D gene uncertain. The material sequenced was peripheral blood. CDR3 nucleotide sequence: TGTGCCATCAGTGACAGGACTAAAGACTACACCTTC. Translated, it gives CAISDRTKDYTF.